Shown below are 16 T cell receptor beta chains from a single sample sequenced in a study of technical replicates of blood from several donors. Only in-frame clones appear in the TCRdb table, and some are missing; sequencing was by immunoSEQ multiplex PCR. The profile shows approximately 100,000 clones, nearly 96% of them singletons. The sequenced sample consisted of T cells isolated from PBMCs. These receptors came from a human donor in good health.

This chain links TRBV14 with TRBJ1-2, with D unresolved. Germline assignment: CDR1 SGHDN and CDR2 FVKESK. This CDR3 has 15 residues. V shed 2 bases and J shed 7 bases, with 17 bases lying between them. CDR3 sequence reads: CASSQRPAALSGYTF. CDR3 nucleotide sequence: TGTGCCAGCAGCCAAAGGCCTGCGGCGCTATCTGGCTACACCTTC.

The rearrangement uses TRBV7-9 and TRBJ2-1; 10 positions agree with TRBD1. Germline trimming cut 5 bases from V and 6 bases from J; bases unmatched to any gene: 16. This CDR3 contains 18 residues. CDR1 is SEHNR and CDR2 is FQNEAQ in the germline V gene (reference sequence). This CDR3 reads CASSRSPTGGEQGNEQFF. The DNA of the CDR3 is TGTGCCAGCAGCCGGTCACCGACAGGGGGCGAACAGGGCAATGAGCAGTTCTTC. Complete variable domain (other parts from reference TRBV7-9 and TRBJ2-1): DTGVSQNPRHKITKRGQNVTFRCDPISEHNRLYWYRQTLGQGPEFLTYFQNEAQLEKSRLLSDRFSAERPKGSFSTLEIQRTEQGDSAMYLCASSRSPTGGEQGNEQFFGPGTRLTVL.

The rearrangement links TRBV5-1 to TRBJ2-2, with 9 bases that match TRBD2. The CDR3 covers 15 residues. CDR1 and CDR2 (germline): SGHRS, YFSETQ. V lost 3 bases and J lost 5; bases outside the gene matches: 5. The CDR3 region is CASSYGLASTGELFF. The CDR3, as DNA: TGCGCCAGCAGCTACGGACTAGCGTCTACCGGGGAGCTGTTTTTT.

The J gene is TRBJ1-1, the V gene TRBV16; D gene ambiguous. CDR3 length equals 14 residues. Germline CDR1 reads KGHSY; CDR2 reads FQNENV. Trimming left V 0 bases short and J 5 bases short, with 10 bases between. The CDR3 DNA sequence: TGTGCCAGCAGCCAATCTCTAATGGAGACTGAAGCTTTCTTT. Translating it yields CASSQSLMETEAFF.

This clone has only one observation. The J gene is TRBJ2-7, the V gene TRBV6-1; 7 positions match TRBD2. This CDR3 comprises 14 residues. J gave up 4 bases and V 3 bases, and 6 bases lay outside the gene matches. Germline-derived CDR1 and CDR2 are MNHNS and SASEGT. The CDR3 DNA reads as TGTGCCAGCAGTGATGTGGGGACTAATTACGAGCAGTACTTC. Translation: CASSDVGTNYEQYF.

This chain connects TRBV27 to TRBJ2-2; the D is unclear. Germline CDR1 MNHEY, CDR2 SMNVEV (reference sequence). Deletions cut 3 bases from V and 4 bases from J, with 3 bases between. CDR3 size: 12 residues. The CDR3 protein is CASSFLTGELFF. In DNA form, the CDR3 reads TGTGCCAGCAGTTTCCTCACCGGGGAGCTGTTTTTT.

The chain links TRBV2 to TRBJ1-3; 8 bases line up with TRBD1. The CDR3 runs 13 residues. Germline values: CDR1 SNHLY, CDR2 FYNNEI. After removal of 6 bases from V and 3 bases from J, the junction contained 1 base not matched to a gene. The CDR3 reads CASRDRDGNTIYF. In DNA, the CDR3 is TGTGCCAGCAGGGACAGGGATGGAAACACCATATATTTT.

The chain links TRBV27 to TRBJ2-1, with TRBD2 matching over 8 bases. Germline values: CDR1 MNHEY, CDR2 SMNVEV (reference sequence). The CDR3 extends over 15 amino acids. V shed 2 bases, J shed 7 bases, and the junction held 7 bases outside the gene matches. The DNA of the CDR3 is TGTGCCAGCAGTTTAATCCGGGGGGGCCCTAATGAGCAGTTCTTC. This translates into CASSLIRGGPNEQFF.

The rearrangement links TRBV5-1 to TRBJ1-1, with 7 positions matching TRBD1. The V and J ends lost 6 bases and 1 base, in that order; junction bases with no gene match: 9. There are 15 residues in the CDR3. Germline V gene lookup returns CDR1 SGHRS and CDR2 YFSETQ. The CDR3 protein is CASTRTGAGNTEAFF. For the CDR3, the DNA is TGCGCCAGCACCCGTACAGGGGCCGGGAACACTGAAGCTTTCTTT.

This clone was observed once. The CDR3 reads CASSFGRGLSYEQYF. In nucleotides, the CDR3 is TGTGCCAGCAGCTTCGGGCGGGGTCTCTCCTACGAGCAGTACTTC. V and J are TRBV13 and TRBJ2-7, with a tentative D call TRBD2 (6 bases). V was shortened by 3 bases and J by 0 bases, with 12 bases between the two germline ends. Germline CDR1 PRHDT, CDR2 FYEKMQ (reference sequence). This CDR3 is 15 amino acids long.

This sequence joins TRBV19 and TRBJ1-5; no clear D. Germline V CDR1 and CDR2: LNHDA, SQIVND (reference sequence). The CDR3 covers 13 residues. The V and J ends lost 5 bases and 6 bases respectively, with 11 bases between them. CDR3 loop: CASSVRLGQPQHF. Written as DNA, the CDR3 is TGTGCCAGTAGTGTGAGGTTGGGTCAGCCCCAGCATTTT.

The V and J genes are TRBV7-9 and TRBJ2-1; TRBD2 matches at 12 bases. This CDR3 is 13 amino acids long. The V gene end was trimmed by 6 bases and the J gene end by 8 bases; junction bases not matched to a gene: 2. The germline V gene encodes CDR1 SEHNR and CDR2 FQNEAQ (reference sequence). In nucleotides, the CDR3 is TGTGCCAGCAGTCTAGCGGGGGGGTATGAGCAGTTCTTC. Translated, it gives CASSLAGGYEQFF.

This clone is a singleton in its sample. V is TRBV11-3 and J is TRBJ2-1; 7 bases are a match to TRBD2. The CDR3 runs to 14 residues. Unmatched junction bases numbered 10, after V lost 4 bases and J lost 10 bases. CDR1 and CDR2 from the germline V gene are SGHNT and YENEEA. In DNA form, the CDR3 reads TGTGCCAGCAGCTCACTCAAGACTAGCAAGGAGCAGTTCTTC. It is translated as CASSSLKTSKEQFF. Supplemented by reference TRBV11-3 and TRBJ2-1, the full variable domain reads EAGVVQSPRYKIIEKKQPVAFWCNPISGHNTLYWYLQNLGQGPELLIRYENEEAVDDSQLPKDRFSAERLKGVDSTLKIQPAELGDSAVYLCASSSLKTSKEQFFGPGTRLTVL.

V gene TRBV19 combines with J gene TRBJ2-7; 7 bases are shared with TRBD1. Trimming took 5 bases from V and 3 from J; bases not matched to a gene: 7. Germline-derived CDR1 and CDR2 are LNHDA and SQIVND (reference sequence). The CDR3 runs 14 residues. CDR3 in amino acids: CASSPGTAFYEQYF. The CDR3 region has the DNA TGTGCCAGTAGTCCGGGGACAGCCTTCTACGAGCAGTACTTC.

The chain links TRBV29-1 to TRBJ2-2; D possibly corresponds to TRBD2 (5 bases). Looked up from germline, CDR1 is SQVTM and CDR2 is ANQGSEA. The V end lost 6 bases, the J end lost 6 bases, and 14 bases lay between the germline ends. The CDR3 sequence is 13 residues long. Here the CDR3 DNA reads TGCAGCGTGAAAGTTCGGGGTGCCGGGGAGCTGTTTTTT. Translated: CSVKVRGAGELFF.

This clone was detected once. The rearrangement joins TRBV27 to TRBJ2-5; the D is unclear. The CDR3 loop spans 15 amino acids. Trimming shortened V by 4 bases and J by 1 base, and 13 bases separated the two germline ends. From germline, CDR1 is MNHEY and CDR2 SMNVEV (reference sequence). The CDR3 is CASSYPDTPQETQYF. The CDR3 DNA reads as TGTGCCAGCAGTTACCCCGACACCCCCCAAGAGACCCAGTACTTC.